The 13 T cell receptor beta chains below were found in one sample sequenced in a study of T cell responses to AZD1222 COVID-19 vaccine. Clones were read by immunoSEQ multiplex PCR, and TCRdb kept only the in-frame ones, dropping some. The profile shows approximately 180,000 clones, about 87% of them singletons. The specimen comprised peripheral blood, sampled 28 days after the second dose of the MenACWY control vaccine. Every receptor here comes from an adult who received the MenACWY meningococcal vaccine as a control.

This rearrangement joins TRBV19 to TRBJ2-4; 7 positions match TRBD2. Per germline, CDR1 LNHDA and CDR2 SQIVND (reference sequence). J was trimmed by 4 bases and V by 5 bases; bases with no gene match: 8. CDR3 length: 15 amino acids. CDR3 nucleotides: TGTGCCAGTAGTTTGCGCGGGAGAACAAAAAACATTCAGTACTTC. Its translation is CASSLRGRTKNIQYF.

The rearrangement uses TRBV6-5 and TRBJ2-7; D might be TRBD2 (6 bases). Germline V lookup: CDR1 MNHEY, CDR2 SVGAGI. Trimming shortened V by 6 bases and J by 2 bases, and 11 bases separated the two germline ends. The CDR3 extends over 13 amino acids. This CDR3 is CASSGTVPYEQYF. In nucleotides, the CDR3 is TGTGCCAGCAGCGGGACTGTACCCTACGAGCAGTACTTC.

This clone was picked up a small number of times. The chain combines TRBV29-1 with TRBJ2-7; possibly TRBD2 for D (5 bases). The CDR3 covers 11 residues. V dropped 4 bases and J dropped 3 bases, with 7 bases sitting between them. Germline loops: CDR1 SQVTM, CDR2 ANQGSEA. In DNA form, the CDR3 reads TGCAGCGTTGTAGCGCGCTACGAGCAGTACTTC. Its protein product is CSVVARYEQYF.

The chain has TRBV19 and TRBJ2-5; 11 bases agree with TRBD2. Per germline, CDR1 LNHDA and CDR2 SQIVND (reference sequence). V was pared by 8 bases and J by 2 bases, with 10 bases of the junction left unmatched. The CDR3 runs 16 residues. The chain's CDR3 is CASERPGLAEQETQYF. Written as DNA, the CDR3 is TGTGCCAGTGAAAGACCGGGACTAGCGGAACAAGAGACCCAGTACTTC. The whole variable domain, filled in from reference TRBV19 and TRBJ2-5, reads DGGITQSPKYLFRKEGQNVTLSCEQNLNHDAMYWYRQDPGQGLRLIYYSQIVNDFQKGDIAEGYSVSREKKESFPLTVTSAQKNPTAFYLCASERPGLAEQETQYFGPGTRLLVL.

The J gene is TRBJ2-1, the V gene TRBV28, with D unclear. The CDR3 covers 15 residues. Germline loops: CDR1 MDHEN, CDR2 SYDVKM. Trimming pared 3 bases from V and 7 bases from J, leaving 16 bases between. Here the CDR3 reads CASSFETPSINEQFF. The CDR3 nucleotides read TGTGCCAGCAGTTTTGAGACGCCCTCGATAAATGAGCAGTTCTTC.

The V gene is TRBV10-3, the J gene TRBJ2-5; no clear D gene. The CDR3 is 14 amino acids. Germline-derived CDR1 and CDR2 are ENHRY and SYGVKD. The ends were cut back, 0 bases at V and 5 bases at J, with 10 bases in the middle. The CDR3 bases are TGTGCCATCAGTGAGTCTATGGGATGGGAGACCCAGTACTTC. Translated, it gives CAISESMGWETQYF.

This clone appeared a few times. The chain carries TRBV6-2 or TRBV6-3 and TRBJ2-2; D remains ambiguous. Between the trimmed V and J ends, which lost 4 bases and 1 base, there was a span of 4 bases. The germline gives CDR1 MNHEY, CDR2 SVGEGT. This CDR3 is 13 amino acids long. CDR3 amino acids: CASSLVNTGELFF. CDR3 coding DNA: TGTGCCAGCAGTTTGGTGAACACCGGGGAGCTGTTTTTT.

This chain links TRBV29-1 with TRBJ1-3; TRBD1 matches 8 bases. Trimming cost V 4 bases and J 0 bases; bases outside gene matches: 17. This CDR3 region has 19 residues. Per germline, CDR1 SQVTM and CDR2 ANQGSEA. The CDR3 DNA is TGCAGCGTTGCGGGTGGGCAGGGGGCCTTATATGGCTCTGGAAACACCATATATTTT. This sequence encodes CSVAGGQGALYGSGNTIYF.

The rearrangement uses TRBV5-1 and TRBJ1-2; D gene uncertain. Per the germline V gene, CDR1 is SGHRS and CDR2 is YFSETQ. The ends were cut back, 4 bases at V and 8 bases at J, with 15 bases in the middle. The CDR3 is 13 amino acids. CDR3 DNA sequence: TGCGCCAGCAGCCTTTCGCGTGTTAAAGGCTACACCTTC. This encodes CASSLSRVKGYTF. Complete variable domain (other parts from reference TRBV5-1 and TRBJ1-2): KAGVTQTPRYLIKTRGQQVTLSCSPISGHRSVSWYQQTPGQGLQFLFEYFSETQRNKGNFPGRFSGRQFSNSRSEMNVSTLELGDSALYLCASSLSRVKGYTFGSGTRLTVV.

The chain recombines TRBV30 with TRBJ2-7, with D uncertain. Germline-derived CDR1 and CDR2 are GTSNPN and SVGIG (reference sequence). The CDR3 loop spans 11 amino acids. V was pared by 0 bases and J by 3 bases, with 3 bases between. CDR3: CAWSVVYEQYF. As DNA, the CDR3 is TGTGCCTGGAGTGTTGTCTACGAGCAGTACTTC.

This chain links TRBV29-1 with TRBJ2-5; D unresolved. The V end lost 4 bases, the J end lost 2 bases, and 8 bases lay between the germline ends. Germline V lookup: CDR1 SQVTM, CDR2 ANQGSEA. The CDR3 length is 12 residues. CDR3 sequence (DNA): TGCAGCGTTGCCCGCAGTCAAGAGACCCAGTACTTC. Its protein is CSVARSQETQYF.

This chain uses TRBV11-2 with TRBJ1-1; no clear D gene. CDR1 and CDR2 from the germline V gene are SGHAT and FQNNGV. V lost 1 base to trimming and J lost 2 bases, with 8 bases between them. The CDR3 loop spans 14 amino acids. DNA of the CDR3: TGTGCCAGCAGCTTAGCTTCGGGCAACACTGAAGCTTTCTTT. Translation: CASSLASGNTEAFF.

Turning to this clone: At one of its ends the junction is not consistent with the germline gene, which may arise from a read error. V and J are TRBV11-2 and TRBJ1-1; D may be TRBD1 (6 bases). CDR1 and CDR2 (germline): SGHAT, FQNNGV. CDR3 length: 13 amino acids. CDR3 in DNA: TGTGCCAGCAGCCACCCGCACCGGGACCCAGGACAGTTC. Translation: CASSHPHRDPGQF.